These 22 T cell receptor beta chains came from one sample sequenced in a study of T cell changes during pregnancy in multiple sclerosis. The method was immunoSEQ multiplex PCR; TCRdb's version includes in-frame clones alone and lacks a portion of them. The sample yields approximately 98,000 clones, approximately 90% seen once. The specimen was peripheral blood, collected after pregnancy. The receptors shown here come from a female donor in good health, enrolled as a control in a pregnancy study.

V gene TRBV30 combines with J gene TRBJ2-5; no reliable D call. The V gene lost 0 bases and the J gene lost 2 bases, with 7 bases spanning the gap. CDR1 and CDR2 (germline): GTSNPN, SVGIG (reference sequence). The CDR3 length is 13 residues. CDR3 DNA: TGTGCCTGGAGTGTTCAGCGTCAAGAGACCCAGTACTTC. It translates to CAWSVQRQETQYF.

The rearrangement uses TRBV14 and TRBJ2-7; D perhaps matches TRBD1 (6 bases). CDR1 SGHDN and CDR2 FVKESK come from the germline V gene. This CDR3 is built from 15 residues. V dropped 1 base and J dropped 3 bases, with 13 bases sitting between them. The CDR3, as DNA: TGTGCCAGCAGCCAAGGCGGACAGTGGCACTACGAGCAGTACTTC. This translates into CASSQGGQWHYEQYF.

The V gene is TRBV30, the J gene TRBJ1-2, with D unclear. The V end lost 3 bases, the J end lost 3 bases, and 14 bases lay between the germline ends. The CDR3 extends over 14 amino acids. CDR1 is GTSNPN, CDR2 SVGIG, per germline (reference sequence). The DNA for the CDR3 is TGTGCCTGGAGCGCAGTCGGGGTTCACTATGGCTACACCTTC. Translation gives CAWSAVGVHYGYTF.

The rearrangement joins TRBV10-3 to TRBJ2-7; D perhaps matches TRBD2 (5 bases). The germline V gene has CDR1 ENHRY and CDR2 SYGVKD. Trimming stripped 0 bases from V and 6 bases from J, with 12 bases between. This CDR3 region has 14 residues. The CDR3 is CAISESTGILEQYF. CDR3 in DNA: TGTGCCATCAGTGAGTCGACGGGGATCCTCGAGCAGTACTTC.

This chain joins TRBV11-2 and TRBJ2-3; 9 positions match TRBD2. V gave up 3 bases and J gave up 2 bases; unmatched junction bases: 3. This CDR3 contains 15 residues. Germline lookup yields CDR1 SGHAT and CDR2 FQNNGV. The CDR3 region has the DNA TGTGCCAGCAGCTTCGGACTAGCGACCACAGATACGCAGTATTTT. Protein sequence: CASSFGLATTDTQYF.

CDR3: CASSYGPGTGANVLTF. CDR3 nucleotide sequence: TGTGCCAGCAGTTACGGTCCAGGGACTGGGGCCAACGTCCTGACTTTC. The rearrangement joins TRBV6-5 to TRBJ2-6; perhaps TRBD1 as D (5 bases). The V and J ends lost 2 bases and 2 bases respectively, with 10 bases between them. This CDR3 comprises 16 residues. Looked up from germline, CDR1 is MNHEY and CDR2 is SVGAGI.

The rearrangement uses TRBV5-1 and TRBJ2-1, with 10 bases identical to TRBD2. The CDR3 spans 15 residues. CDR1 SGHRS and CDR2 YFSETQ come from the germline V gene. J lost 7 bases, V lost 4 bases, and 8 bases had no gene match. The CDR3 loop reads CASSPTSGVTNEQFF. The CDR3 DNA follows: TGCGCCAGCAGCCCCACTAGCGGGGTGACTAATGAGCAGTTCTTC.

The chain's CDR3 is CASYQRREGQETQYF. The CDR3 DNA reads TGTGCCAGCTATCAGCGGCGGGAGGGTCAAGAGACCCAGTACTTC. V and J are TRBV6-5 and TRBJ2-5; 9 bases agree with TRBD2. Germline CDR1 MNHEY, CDR2 SVGAGI. With 8 bases clipped from V and 2 bases from J, the junction kept 9 bases outside the gene matches. The CDR3 extends over 15 amino acids.

The chain joins TRBV4-1 to TRBJ1-2; D is undetermined. Germline CDR1 MGHRA, CDR2 YSYEKL. The CDR3 runs 13 residues. With 3 bases removed from V and 5 bases from J, the gap between germline ends came to 10 bases. The CDR3: CASSHGRYYGYTF. The DNA for the CDR3 is TGCGCCAGCAGCCATGGCAGGTATTATGGCTACACCTTC.

The chain recombines TRBV27 with TRBJ1-2, with D possibly TRBD1 on 5 matching bases. From germline, CDR1 is MNHEY and CDR2 SMNVEV (reference sequence). The CDR3 sequence is 13 residues long. Trimming pared 5 bases from V and 4 bases from J, leaving 11 bases between. The CDR3 DNA follows: TGTGCCAGCAGTCCCCGGACAAGCTATGGCTACACCTTC. Translated, it gives CASSPRTSYGYTF.

V gene TRBV5-5 combines with J gene TRBJ1-3, with D perhaps matching TRBD1 (5 bases). The V gene lost 6 bases and the J gene lost 1 base, with 20 bases spanning the gap. This CDR3 spans 17 amino acids. Germline CDR1 reads SGHKS; CDR2 reads YYEKEE (reference sequence). CDR3 protein: CASIQDLRGRSGNTIYF. CDR3 nucleotide sequence: TGTGCCAGCATCCAGGACCTTAGGGGCAGGTCTGGAAACACCATATATTTT.

This chain links TRBV11-2 with TRBJ2-5, with TRBD2 identical over 8 bases. Unmatched junction bases numbered 12, after V lost 7 bases and J lost 11 bases. There are 13 residues in the CDR3. CDR1 is SGHAT, CDR2 FQNNGV, per germline. In DNA, the CDR3 is TGTGCCAGCAAAGGACTAGCTGGGGTGAAGCAGTACTTC. Protein sequence: CASKGLAGVKQYF.

The chain employs TRBV6-1 and TRBJ2-7; 8 bases match TRBD1. The V gene end was trimmed by 8 bases and the J gene end by 6 bases; junction bases not matched to a gene: 9. The CDR3 is 13 residues long. The germline V gene has CDR1 MNHNS and CDR2 SASEGT. CDR3 coding DNA: TGTGCCAGCCTCGGACAGGGTATTTTCGAGCAGTACTTC. Translation: CASLGQGIFEQYF.

In its sample, this clone was seen once. The CDR3: CASSQVGGPGDNEQFF. CDR3 bases: TGTGCCAGCAGCCAAGTGGGAGGGCCGGGGGACAATGAGCAGTTCTTC. The rearrangement uses TRBV4-2 and TRBJ2-1; 7 bases are shared with TRBD2. The CDR3 is 16 residues long. Germline CDR1 and CDR2: LGHNA and YNFKEQ. J gave up 5 bases and V 1 base, and 8 bases lay outside the gene matches.

This clone was counted only a few times. The V and J genes are TRBV25-1 and TRBJ1-2, with 7 bases lining up with TRBD1. Germline V lookup: CDR1 MGHDK, CDR2 SYGVNS. V was clipped by 1 base and J by 8 bases; unmatched bases: 7. This CDR3 comprises 14 residues. The CDR3 protein is CASSEWDREEGYTF. The CDR3 region has the DNA TGTGCCAGCAGTGAATGGGACAGAGAGGAAGGCTACACCTTC.

V is TRBV9 and J is TRBJ1-3; 7 nucleotides agree with TRBD1. Germline V gives CDR1 SGDLS, CDR2 YYNGEE. This CDR3 has 14 residues. The junction had 6 bases not matched to a gene; V was cut back by 6 bases and J by 3 bases. The CDR3 spells CASTPGQLGNTIYF. In DNA, the CDR3 is TGTGCCAGCACTCCGGGACAGCTTGGAAACACCATATATTTT.

The V and J genes are TRBV23-1 and TRBJ2-4, with 8 bases lining up with TRBD1. TRBV23-1 is an ORF, with its function uncertain. This CDR3 is built from 20 residues. V was pared by 2 bases and J by 2 bases, with 17 bases of the junction left unmatched. CDR3 coding DNA: TGCGCCAGCAGTCAAAGGTTCGCAGGGGGCGAATTTACATCCAAAAACATTCAGTACTTC. It specifies CASSQRFAGGEFTSKNIQYF.

J is TRBJ1-1 and V is TRBV7-3; 7 nucleotides agree with TRBD1. V trimming: 1 base; J trimming: 2 bases; junction bases outside the gene matches: 7. The CDR3 is made up of 16 amino acids. CDR1 is SGHTA and CDR2 is FQGTGA in the germline V gene. The CDR3 protein is CASSLNSGGQNTEAFF. DNA of the CDR3: TGTGCCAGCAGCTTAAATTCAGGGGGGCAAAACACTGAAGCTTTCTTT.

The chain is built from TRBV6-1 and TRBJ2-3; 7 bases line up with TRBD2. Germline V CDR1 and CDR2: MNHNS, SASEGT. V dropped 1 base and J dropped 6; count of bases not matched to a gene: 7. The CDR3 is 15 residues long. CDR3 DNA: TGTGCCAGCAGTGAAGAAGTGGGAGGGCGGGATACGCAGTATTTT. Translation: CASSEEVGGRDTQYF.

A single count supports this clone. V is TRBV7-2 and J is TRBJ2-1, with TRBD2 matching over 9 bases. This CDR3 has 15 amino acids. The ends lost 3 bases at V and 3 bases at J; junction bases unmatched: 3. The germline gives CDR1 SGHTA, CDR2 FQGNSA. DNA of the CDR3: TGTGCCAGCAGCTTGAGGACTAGCGTCTACAATGAGCAGTTCTTC. Its protein is CASSLRTSVYNEQFF.

The chain combines TRBV13 with TRBJ2-1; 11 bases align to TRBD2. The CDR3 contains 19 residues. The V gene's germline CDR1 is PRHDT and CDR2 FYEKMQ (reference sequence). V shed 1 base and J 5 bases; nucleotides not matched to a gene: 13. The CDR3 DNA reads TGTGCCAGCAGCTTAGCCCCACAATTTAGCGGGAGGGGAAACAATGAGCAGTTCTTC. It specifies CASSLAPQFSGRGNNEQFF.

J is TRBJ2-3 and V is TRBV6-4; 10 bases agree with TRBD2. The junction had 4 bases not matched to a gene; V was cut back by 4 bases and J by 6 bases. Germline CDR1 MRHNA, CDR2 SNTAGT. The CDR3 extends over 14 amino acids. CDR3 region: CASSASGGSDTQYF. The CDR3 nucleotides read TGTGCCAGCAGTGCTAGCGGGGGTTCTGATACGCAGTATTTT.